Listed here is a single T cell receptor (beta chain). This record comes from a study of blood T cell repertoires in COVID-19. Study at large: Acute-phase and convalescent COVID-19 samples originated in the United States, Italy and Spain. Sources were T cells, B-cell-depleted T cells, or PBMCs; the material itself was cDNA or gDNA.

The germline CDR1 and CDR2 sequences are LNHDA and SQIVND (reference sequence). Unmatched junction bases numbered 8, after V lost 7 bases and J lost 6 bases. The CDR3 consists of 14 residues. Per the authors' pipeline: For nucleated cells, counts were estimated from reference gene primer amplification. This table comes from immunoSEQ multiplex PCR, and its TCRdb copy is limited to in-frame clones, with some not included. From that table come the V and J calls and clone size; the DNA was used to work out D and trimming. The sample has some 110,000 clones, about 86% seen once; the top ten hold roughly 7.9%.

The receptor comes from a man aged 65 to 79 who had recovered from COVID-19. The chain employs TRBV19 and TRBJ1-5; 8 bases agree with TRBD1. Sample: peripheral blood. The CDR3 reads CASTQGQVVQPQHF. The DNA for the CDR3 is TGTGCCAGTACCCAGGGACAGGTAGTTCAGCCCCAGCATTTT. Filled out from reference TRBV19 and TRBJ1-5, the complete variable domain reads DGGITQSPKYLFRKEGQNVTLSCEQNLNHDAMYWYRQDPGQGLRLIYYSQIVNDFQKGDIAEGYSVSREKKESFPLTVTSAQKNPTAFYLCASTQGQVVQPQHFGDGTRLSIL.